The sequence of this T cell receptor beta chain was determined in a study of vaccination and CD4 T cells after COVID-19. This clonotype ranks as medium-sized (0.01 to 0.1%). What it binds is unknown. The CDR3 has 14 residues. Germline V gene data show CDR1 as MNHEY and CDR2 as SMNVEV (reference sequence). Trimming took off 4 bases at V and 6 bases at J, with 10 bases between the two ends. The assay that was used to sequence DNA from cultured CD4+ T cells was the Oncomine TCR Beta short-read assay. TCRdb passed the PCR reads through MiXCR, listing each CDR3 protein once. Altogether 6,600 or so distinct CDR3 sequences are present, roughly 29% being singletons, with the ten largest covering about 32%. The treatment here: approximately 9-day PBMC culture with coronavirus spike peptide pools or control peptides (ViraFEST assay). It was before the COVID-19 pandemic (2011-2018) that the unexposed donor's CD4+ T cells were collected.

Specimen: CD4+ T cells from blood, cultured in vitro. The source is a human donor in good health. The V gene is TRBV27, the J gene TRBJ1-6, with TRBD1 as a possible D gene (6 bases). The CDR3 bases are TGTGCCAGCAGTTCGGACAGACTTAATTCACCCCTCCACTTT. Translation gives CASSSDRLNSPLHF.